The 21 T cell receptor beta chains presented below share a single source sample, sequenced in a study of HIV-infected patients and healthy controls. cDNA was made from roughly 470 ng RNA using alpha and beta constant primers. Using multiplexing indices, alpha and beta chain libraries were generated apart by chain-specific third strand synthesis. TCRdb recomputed calls from the 5' RACE reads with MiXCR, one row per CDR3 protein. This table holds 10,000 to 15,000 distinct CDR3 sequences, 11% found once. All unsorted peripheral T cells were captured because whole blood was used without fractionation. Sample: blood. Every receptor here comes from an adult in good health.

By share of the sample, this clonotype is medium-sized (0.01 to 0.1%). The CDR3 region is CASSDREASSLYEQYF. The CDR3 nucleotides read TGTGCCAGCAGCGACCGTGAAGCCTCAAGTCTCTACGAGCAGTACTTC. This chain links TRBV6-1 with TRBJ2-7, with D hard to call. The CDR3 spans 16 residues. Trimming took 6 bases from V and 3 from J, leaving 21 bases between them. From germline, CDR1 is MNHNS and CDR2 SASEGT.

This clonotype is labeled medium-sized. The gene calls are TRBV10-2 and TRBJ2-7; D possibly corresponds to TRBD2 (5 bases). Germline CDR1 reads WSHSY; CDR2 reads SAAADI. Deletions cut 7 bases from V and 7 bases from J, with 20 bases between. This CDR3 comprises 14 residues. The CDR3: CASTEVRDGGEQYF. Here the CDR3 DNA reads TGCGCCAGCACCGAGGTACGGGATGGTGGGGAGCAGTACTTC.

This clonotype has ten or more counts. The V and J genes are TRBV28 and TRBJ2-2; TRBD2 matches 11 bases. V trimming: 2 bases; J trimming: 1 base; junction bases outside the gene matches: 9. The CDR3 contains 19 residues. The germline V gene has CDR1 MDHEN and CDR2 SYDVKM. The CDR3 nucleotides are TGTGCCAGCAGTTTAGGTTGGCTAGCGGGAGGACTGAACACCGGGGAGCTGTTTTTT. This sequence encodes CASSLGWLAGGLNTGELFF.

This clonotype is medium-sized within its sample. V and J are TRBV25-1 and TRBJ2-5; D unresolved. CDR3 length equals 11 residues. V lost 4 bases and J 5 bases, leaving 5 bases between the germline ends. Germline CDR1 reads MGHDK; CDR2 reads SYGVNS. CDR3 protein: CASSARETQYF. In nucleotides, the CDR3 is TGTGCCAGCAGTGCGCGGGAGACCCAGTACTTC.

V and J are TRBV20-1 and TRBJ2-3; TRBD2 aligns across 12 bases. Per the germline V gene, CDR1 is DFQATT and CDR2 is SNEGSKA (reference sequence). This CDR3 is 19 amino acids long. The ends lost 3 bases at V and 0 bases at J; junction bases unmatched: 13. Here the CDR3 DNA reads TGCAGTGCTAGTCGACTAGCGGGAGCGGCCCGGGGTAGCACAGATACGCAGTATTTT. Residues: CSASRLAGAARGSTDTQYF.

By share, this clonotype ranks as medium-sized (0.01 to 0.1%). V is TRBV29-1 and J is TRBJ1-2; a possible D gene is TRBD1 (5 bases). Germline values: CDR1 SQVTM, CDR2 ANQGSEA. This CDR3 contains 13 residues. Trimming took off 4 bases at V and 7 bases at J, with 16 bases between the two ends. CDR3 residues: CSVGGRQARGYTF. The CDR3 DNA sequence: TGCAGCGTTGGGGGACGGCAAGCTCGTGGCTACACCTTC. The entire variable domain, with the rest obtained from reference TRBV29-1 and TRBJ1-2, is as follows: SAVISQKPSRDICQRGTSLTIQCQVDSQVTMMFWYRQQPGQSLTLIATANQGSEATYESGFVIDKFPISRPNLTFSTLTVSNMSPEDSSIYLCSVGGRQARGYTFGSGTRLTVV.

This clonotype was counted many times. The V and J genes are TRBV5-1 and TRBJ2-1, with 7 bases fitting TRBD2. The CDR3 runs 14 residues. CDR1 and CDR2 (germline): SGHRS, YFSETQ. V lost 1 base to trimming and J lost 4 bases; unmatched junction nucleotides: 2. CDR3 residues: CASSLNSGYNEQFF. The CDR3 DNA follows: TGCGCCAGCAGCTTGAATAGCGGGTACAATGAGCAGTTCTTC.

This clonotype came up a few times. V and J are TRBV5-5 and TRBJ2-3; TRBD2 matches at 7 bases. Germline CDR1 SGHKS, CDR2 YYEKEE (reference sequence). The J segment lost 2 bases and the V segment lost 4 bases, leaving 10 bases of the junction unmatched. The CDR3 has 16 amino acids. The CDR3 coding sequence is TGTGCCAGCAGCCTTCTGGGGGGGTTACCCACAGATACGCAGTATTTT. It yields the protein CASSLLGGLPTDTQYF.

The chain links TRBV29-1 to TRBJ2-6; D is undetermined. The V and J ends lost 6 bases and 3 bases respectively, with 9 bases between them. The CDR3 totals 13 residues. CDR1 SQVTM and CDR2 ANQGSEA come from the germline V gene. The CDR3 DNA sequence: TGCAGCGTGGAACACTGTGGGGCCAACGTCCTGACTTTC. Translating gives CSVEHCGANVLTF.

The J gene is TRBJ2-7, the V gene TRBV27; 8 nucleotides agree with TRBD1. Trimming removed 3 bases from V and 1 base from J; junction bases left unmatched: 5. The CDR3 extends over 15 amino acids. Germline values: CDR1 MNHEY, CDR2 SMNVEV (reference sequence). DNA of the CDR3: TGTGCCAGCAGTTTGAGAGACAGGGGATCCTACGAGCAGTACTTC. This translates into CASSLRDRGSYEQYF.

This clonotype was found many times. V and J are TRBV19 and TRBJ2-2; D gene unclear. In germline, CDR1 is LNHDA, CDR2 SQIVND (reference sequence). The CDR3 is 15 residues long. V lost 1 base to trimming and J lost 4 bases, with 10 bases between them. The CDR3 here is CASSIGALSTGELFF. For the CDR3, the DNA is TGTGCCAGTAGTATAGGGGCACTTTCCACCGGGGAGCTGTTTTTT. The full variable domain, its missing parts supplied by reference TRBV19 and TRBJ2-2, is DGGITQSPKYLFRKEGQNVTLSCEQNLNHDAMYWYRQDPGQGLRLIYYSQIVNDFQKGDIAEGYSVSREKKESFPLTVTSAQKNPTAFYLCASSIGALSTGELFFGEGSRLTVL.

This clonotype is categorized as medium-sized. The chain joins TRBV7-2 to TRBJ2-7, with 10 bases identical to TRBD2. CDR3 length equals 14 residues. V shed 5 bases, J shed 2 bases, and the junction held 3 bases outside the gene matches. The germline CDR1 and CDR2 sequences are SGHTA and FQGNSA. In nucleotides, the CDR3 is TGTGCCAGCAGCCAAGCGGGAGGGACCTACGAGCAGTACTTC. Protein sequence: CASSQAGGTYEQYF.

Comments on this clonotype: A much larger clone lies a single base off, so this may be a read error. The rearrangement joins TRBV7-2 to TRBJ2-7; D might be TRBD1 or TRBD2, each matching 5 bases. CDR1 is SGHTA and CDR2 is FQGNSA in the germline V gene. This CDR3 spans 17 amino acids. The CDR3 reads CVSSRMRGVETSYEQYF. Here the CDR3 DNA reads TGTGTCAGCAGCCGGATGAGGGGAGTAGAGACCTCCTACGAGCAGTACTTC. Combining the CDR3 with reference TRBV7-2 and TRBJ2-7 gives the whole variable domain GAGVSQSPSNKVTEKGKDVELRCDPISGHTALYWYRQSLGQGLEFLIYFQGNSAPDKSGLPSDRFSAERTGGSVSTLTIQRTQQEDSAVYLCVSSRMRGVETSYEQYFGPGTRLTVT.

This chain links TRBV10-2 with TRBJ2-5; the match to TRBD1 covers 10 bases. Trimming cost V 6 bases and J 3 bases; bases outside gene matches: 4. CDR1 and CDR2 from the germline V gene are WSHSY and SAAADI. The CDR3 runs 14 residues. Here the CDR3 DNA reads TGCGCCAGCAGCGGACAGGGGGTTAAAGAGACCCAGTACTTC. Translated: CASSGQGVKETQYF.

Judged by abundance, this clonotype is medium-sized. CDR3 protein: CSVEFGGTNEKLFF. Here the CDR3 DNA reads TGCAGCGTTGAATTCGGCGGAACTAATGAAAAACTGTTTTTT. The V gene is TRBV29-1, the J gene TRBJ1-4; D gene uncertain. There are 14 residues in the CDR3. Germline CDR1 reads SQVTM; CDR2 reads ANQGSEA. Trimming took off 2 bases at V and 1 base at J, with 8 bases between the two ends.

The chain links TRBV25-1 to TRBJ2-1; 13 nucleotides line up with TRBD2. Germline V gene lookup returns CDR1 MGHDK and CDR2 SYGVNS. The CDR3 is made up of 17 amino acids. The V segment lost 0 bases and the J segment 9 bases; nucleotides outside the gene matches: 8. This CDR3 is CASSEYTLAGGPSEQFF. CDR3 coding DNA: TGTGCCAGCAGTGAATATACACTAGCGGGAGGGCCAAGTGAGCAGTTCTTC. Full variable domain (rest looked up from reference TRBV25-1 and TRBJ2-1): EADIYQTPRYLVIGTGKKITLECSQTMGHDKMYWYQQDPGMELHLIHYSYGVNSTEKGDLSSESTVSRIRTEHFPLTLESARPSHTSQYLCASSEYTLAGGPSEQFFGPGTRLTVL.

This chain uses TRBV4-1 with TRBJ1-2; TRBD1 might be the D (5 bases). The CDR3 covers 17 residues. The V and J ends lost 1 base and 2 bases respectively, with 17 bases between them. Germline loops: CDR1 MGHRA, CDR2 YSYEKL. In nucleotides, the CDR3 is TGCGCCAGCAGCCAAGGAGGGAGGGGACCGCTCAACTATGGCTACACCTTC. Protein: CASSQGGRGPLNYGYTF.

This clonotype was observed at least ten times. The V call is TRBV18, the J call TRBJ2-1; D remains unclear. Trimming cost V 3 bases and J 0 bases, with 15 bases left between them. The length of the CDR3 is 17 residues. The germline V gene encodes CDR1 KGHSH and CDR2 LQKENI. Here the CDR3 DNA reads TGTGCCAGCTCACCCGCTCTGGCGCTACGCTCCTACAATGAGCAGTTCTTC. It specifies CASSPALALRSYNEQFF.

At least ten counts were recorded for this clonotype. This chain joins TRBV7-9 and TRBJ1-1; 10 positions match TRBD1. In germline, CDR1 is SEHNR, CDR2 FQNEAQ (reference sequence). The V gene end was trimmed by 4 bases and the J gene end by 4 bases; junction bases not matched to a gene: 3. CDR3 length equals 14 residues. In DNA form, the CDR3 reads TGTGCCAGCAGCTCCGGACAGGGGGTCACTGAAGCTTTCTTT. Its protein is CASSSGQGVTEAFF.

This clonotype was picked up many times. The chain is built from TRBV5-4 and TRBJ1-2; 7 bases are shared with TRBD1. CDR3 length: 14 residues. CDR1 is SGHNT, CDR2 YYREEE, per germline (reference sequence). Trimming removed 2 bases from V and 5 bases from J; junction bases left unmatched: 6. In nucleotides, the CDR3 is TGTGCCAGCAGCTTCGGGGACAGAGAATATGGCTACACCTTC. This translates into CASSFGDREYGYTF.

This clonotype was seen ten or more times. This chain links TRBV12-3 or TRBV12-4 with TRBJ2-1; perhaps TRBD2 as D (5 bases). The CDR3 runs 15 residues. Trimming took off 1 base at V and 2 bases at J, with 9 bases between the two ends. In nucleotides, the CDR3 is TGTGCCAGCAGTTTAGGGCAGACTACCTACAATGAGCAGTTCTTC. Amino acid sequence: CASSLGQTTYNEQFF.